The present entry profiles one T cell receptor beta chain with its context. Its antigen is still unknown. Assay: immunoSEQ multiplex PCR; the TCRdb copy retains only in-frame clones and omits some. The sample consists of about a million clones, approximately 80% of them appearing once. This entry is derived from a study of shared clonotypes between healthy human individuals. Study-level results: Non-shared clonotypes had lower generation probabilities than those shared by all four donors.

CDR1 is MNHEY and CDR2 is SMNVEV in the germline V gene (reference sequence). V lost 0 bases and J lost 7, with 16 bases in between. The CDR3 extends over 15 amino acids. This receptor was obtained from a man younger than 30 in good health. The chain combines TRBV27 with TRBJ2-7; TRBD1 is a possible D gene (6 bases). The sequencing sample was made of memory CD4+ T cells sorted from blood. Regarding subset: CD45RA-negative fraction. The CDR3 DNA is TGTGCCAGCAGTTTATCGGGGGCCCTCTTTGGGGAGCAGTACTTC. Translation: CASSLSGALFGEQYF.